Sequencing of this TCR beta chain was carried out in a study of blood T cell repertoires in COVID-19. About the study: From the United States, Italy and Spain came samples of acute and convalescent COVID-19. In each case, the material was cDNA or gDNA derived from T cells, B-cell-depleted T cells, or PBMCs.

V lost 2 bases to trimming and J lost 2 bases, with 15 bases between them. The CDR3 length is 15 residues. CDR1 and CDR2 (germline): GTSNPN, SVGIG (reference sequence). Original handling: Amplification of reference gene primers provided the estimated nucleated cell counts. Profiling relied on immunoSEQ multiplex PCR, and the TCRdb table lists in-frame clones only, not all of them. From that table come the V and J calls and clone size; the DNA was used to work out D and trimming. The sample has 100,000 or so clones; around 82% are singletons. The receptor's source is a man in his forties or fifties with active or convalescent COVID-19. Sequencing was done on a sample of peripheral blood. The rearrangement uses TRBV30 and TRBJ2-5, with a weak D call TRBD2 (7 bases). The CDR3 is CAWSRGGRIQETQYF. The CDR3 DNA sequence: TGTGCCTGGAGTAGGGGGGGGCGGATTCAAGAGACCCAGTACTTC.